The 3 T cell receptor beta chains below all came from one sample that was sequenced in a study of blood T cell repertoires in COVID-19. Clones were read by immunoSEQ multiplex PCR, and TCRdb kept only the in-frame ones, dropping some. Of hundreds of thousands of clones detected, 84% appear once; the ten largest clones hold roughly 8.6%. Sequenced material: peripheral blood. The receptors were sampled from a human donor in a cohort sampled during active COVID-19.

J is TRBJ2-1 and V is TRBV6-6; D unresolved. This CDR3 spans 14 amino acids. V gave up 6 bases and J gave up 10 bases, with 19 bases separating them. From germline, CDR1 is MNHNY and CDR2 SVGAGI (reference sequence). CDR3 nucleotide sequence: TGTGCCAGCAGCTACACTACTCGCGCGAGCGAGCAGTTCTTC. Translation: CASSYTTRASEQFF.

The CDR3 spells CASSYSGRIAGESTEAFF. Written as DNA, the CDR3 is TGTGCCAGCAGTTACTCGGGTAGAATCGCAGGGGAGAGCACTGAAGCTTTCTTT. V is TRBV6-2 or TRBV6-3 and J is TRBJ1-1; maybe TRBD1 (6 bases). Trimming removed 0 bases at V and 4 bases at J, with 21 bases between. Germline CDR1 MNHEY, CDR2 SVGEGT. The CDR3 sequence is 18 residues long.

This clone was seen only once. The V call is TRBV7-2, the J call TRBJ2-1, with 7 bases aligning to TRBD2. The ends lost 3 bases at V and 0 bases at J; junction bases unmatched: 5. The CDR3 spans 16 residues. Germline V gene data show CDR1 as SGHTA and CDR2 as FQGNSA. The DNA of the CDR3 is TGTGCCAGCAGCTTCACTCGGGGGGTCTCCTACAATGAGCAGTTCTTC. Translating gives CASSFTRGVSYNEQFF.